The 8 T cell receptor beta chains reported below all come from one sample, sequenced in a study of cytomegalovirus exposure and HLA in healthy donors. The study ran its PCR with 60 Vbeta and 13 Jbeta primers. Produced via immunoSEQ multiplex PCR; TCRdb's table is partial and in-frame only. This sample carries 170,000 or so clones, around four fifths of them seen once, and the ten largest clones take around 1.5%. The sample taken for sequencing was PBMCs. These TCRs come from a man aged 50 to 59 in good health and CMV-seronegative.

The chain joins TRBV18 to TRBJ2-5; TRBD2 might be the D (6 bases). V lost 0 bases, J lost 4 bases, and 21 bases lay in between. CDR3 length equals 18 residues. Germline CDR1 is KGHSH and CDR2 is LQKENI. The CDR3 loop reads CASSPPSVGGGGRETQYF. In DNA form, the CDR3 reads TGTGCCAGCTCACCACCGAGTGTCGGGGGAGGAGGGCGAGAGACCCAGTACTTC.

V and J are TRBV11-2 and TRBJ2-5; D perhaps matches TRBD2 (6 bases). CDR1 is SGHAT, CDR2 FQNNGV, per germline. The CDR3 extends over 14 amino acids. Trimming cost V 3 bases and J 0 bases, with 8 bases left between them. As DNA, the CDR3 is TGTGCCAGCAGCTTGAGGGACTACCAAGAGACCCAGTACTTC. Protein: CASSLRDYQETQYF.

The chain employs TRBV11-1 and TRBJ2-7, with D possibly matching TRBD1 (6 bases). The CDR3 contains 16 residues. Germline V gene sequence: CDR1 SGHAT, CDR2 FQDESV (reference sequence). With 5 bases removed from V and 1 base from J, the gap between germline ends came to 18 bases. As DNA, the CDR3 is TGTGCCAGCAGCCCCTCAACAGGGACCCTATCCTACGAGCAGTACTTC. Translating gives CASSPSTGTLSYEQYF.

The V call is TRBV11-2, the J call TRBJ1-2; D is possibly TRBD1 (5 bases). The CDR3 consists of 16 residues. Germline V gene data show CDR1 as SGHAT and CDR2 as FQNNGV. Trimming left V 4 bases short and J 2 bases short, with 17 bases between. The CDR3 spells CASSSSGTGPNYGYTF. The CDR3 DNA reads TGTGCCAGCAGCTCCTCCGGGACTGGGCCCAACTATGGCTACACCTTC.

There are a few counts of this clone. This chain links TRBV5-4 with TRBJ2-1; 12 bases are shared with TRBD2. CDR1 and CDR2 (germline): SGHNT, YYREEE (reference sequence). The CDR3 has 16 amino acids. Trimming cost V 3 bases and J 4 bases; bases outside gene matches: 5. CDR3 sequence (DNA): TGTGCCAGCAGCTCCTCTAGCGGGGGGGCTTACAATGAGCAGTTCTTC. This sequence encodes CASSSSSGGAYNEQFF.

This clone was seen once. The CDR3, as DNA: TGTGCCAGCAGTTCCGGACAGGGCAAATCTCCTGGGGCCAACGTCCTGACTTTC. Translated: CASSSGQGKSPGANVLTF. The chain links TRBV27 to TRBJ2-6; 8 positions match TRBD1. This CDR3 has 18 residues. CDR1 is MNHEY, CDR2 SMNVEV, per germline (reference sequence). The trim removed 4 bases at V and 2 bases at J, leaving 10 bases unmatched.

V is TRBV7-9 and J is TRBJ2-5; 9 nucleotides agree with TRBD1. V lost 5 bases to trimming and J lost 2 bases; unmatched junction nucleotides: 3. The CDR3 totals 14 residues. Germline V gene lookup returns CDR1 SEHNR and CDR2 FQNEAQ (reference sequence). The chain's CDR3 is CASSLTGGQETQYF. The CDR3 DNA sequence: TGTGCCAGCAGCCTGACAGGGGGACAAGAGACCCAGTACTTC.

The chain uses TRBV19 and TRBJ1-1; the match to TRBD1 covers 9 bases. V gave up 6 bases and J gave up 7 bases; unmatched junction bases: 6. Germline-derived CDR1 and CDR2 are LNHDA and SQIVND (reference sequence). CDR3 length: 13 residues. The CDR3 sequence is CASRRQGVIEAFF. The CDR3 DNA is TGTGCCAGTAGGCGACAGGGGGTTATTGAAGCTTTCTTT.